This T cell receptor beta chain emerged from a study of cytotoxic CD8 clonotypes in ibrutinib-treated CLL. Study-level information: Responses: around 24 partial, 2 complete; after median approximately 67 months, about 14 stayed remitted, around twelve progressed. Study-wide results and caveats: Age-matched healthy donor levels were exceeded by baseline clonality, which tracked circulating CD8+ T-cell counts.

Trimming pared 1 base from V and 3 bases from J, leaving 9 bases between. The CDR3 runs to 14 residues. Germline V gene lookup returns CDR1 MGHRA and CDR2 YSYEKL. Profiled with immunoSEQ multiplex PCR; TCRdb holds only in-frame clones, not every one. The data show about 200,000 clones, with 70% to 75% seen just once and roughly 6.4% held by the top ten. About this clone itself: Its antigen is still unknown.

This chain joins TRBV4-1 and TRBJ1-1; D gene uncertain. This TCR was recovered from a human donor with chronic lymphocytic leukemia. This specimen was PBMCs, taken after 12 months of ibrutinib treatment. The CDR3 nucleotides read TGCGCCAGCAGCCAAGCTTGGCGGGACACTGAAGCTTTCTTT. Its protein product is CASSQAWRDTEAFF.